This is a list of T cell receptor beta chains from one sample in a study of a mutant IDH1 vaccine in newly diagnosed glioma. This table comes from immunoSEQ multiplex PCR, and its TCRdb copy is limited to in-frame clones, with some not included. The sample contains tens of thousands of clones, about 80% of which appear only once. What these receptors recognize is not known. The source material was PBMCs, sampled from a glioma patient whose treatment included an IDH1 peptide vaccine. The receptors here all came from a man aged 45-65 years with glioma. Each CDR3 is given with its conserved first and last residue. Fields, in order: J gene, V gene, CDR3 protein.

J: TRBJ2-7; V: TRBV6-5; CDR3: CATGTGQGYYEQYF
J: TRBJ2-4; V: TRBV15; CDR3: CATSRPPGDIQYF
J: TRBJ2-7; V: TRBV10-1; CDR3: CAEVIVPAGEQYF
J: TRBJ1-4; V: TRBV7-9; CDR3: CASSLGPGQGRTKLFF
J: TRBJ2-5; V: TRBV5-1; CDR3: CASSHQETQYF
J: TRBJ2-1; V: TRBV18; CDR3: CASSPLTSGRALNEQFF
J: TRBJ1-1; V: TRBV7-2; CDR3: CASSAQWGMNTEAFF
J: TRBJ2-1; V: TRBV7-2; CDR3: CASSSGTYNEQFF
J: TRBJ1-1; V: TRBV2; CDR3: CASSEARQALKHTEAFF
J: TRBJ2-5; V: TRBV4-1; CDR3: CASSQDRSGSTKTQYF
J: TRBJ2-3; V: TRBV9; CDR3: CASSLQGAGTDTQYF
J: TRBJ2-7; V: TRBV7-8; CDR3: CASSLASGGPYEQYF
J: TRBJ2-3; V: TRBV18; CDR3: CASSPAAGGGTDTQYF
J: TRBJ1-1; V: TRBV2; CDR3: CASRGEGKVEAFF
J: TRBJ2-7; V: TRBV6-1; CDR3: CASSEIEGAGNEQYF
J: TRBJ2-6; V: TRBV5-1; CDR3: CASSLIGQGAPGANVLTF
J: TRBJ2-3; V: TRBV27; CDR3: CASRPLNADTQYF
J: TRBJ1-6; V: TRBV11-2; CDR3: CASRGPGTLHF
J: TRBJ2-1; V: TRBV2; CDR3: CASSLLRLASANEQFF
J: TRBJ2-1; V: TRBV5-4; CDR3: CASSLEVDNEQFF
J: TRBJ1-2; V: TRBV9; CDR3: CASSVDWGPDVEHGYTF
J: TRBJ2-3; V: TRBV18; CDR3: CASSPPSTDTQYF
J: TRBJ1-5; V: TRBV15; CDR3: CATSRDLGGAQPQHF
J: TRBJ1-4; V: TRBV11-3; CDR3: CASSFLFSPNEKLFF
J: TRBJ1-2; V: TRBV14; CDR3: CASSREVGGYTF
J: TRBJ2-7; V: TRBV11-3; CDR3: CASSSRGFYEQYF
J: TRBJ2-7; V: TRBV9; CDR3: CASSVLAEDYEQYF
J: TRBJ2-3; V: TRBV14; CDR3: CASSLWTDTQYF
J: TRBJ2-3; V: TRBV2; CDR3: CASSESLAGDTQYF
J: TRBJ1-1; V: TRBV5-6; CDR3: CASSLIIGQLEYTEAFF
J: TRBJ2-5; V: TRBV5-6; CDR3: CASSLQRAMRETQYF
J: TRBJ2-3; V: TRBV6-1; CDR3: CASSEPDTQYF
J: TRBJ2-1; V: TRBV7-8; CDR3: CASSAISLRGSYNEQFF
J: TRBJ1-2; V: TRBV4-1; CDR3: CASSQSSTVDYGYTF
J: TRBJ2-7; V: TRBV6-1; CDR3: CASTLGQLSGEQYF
J: TRBJ2-5; V: TRBV18; CDR3: CATQRSSQETQYF
J: TRBJ2-2; V: TRBV5-1; CDR3: CASNTGLAGRGELFF
J: TRBJ2-1; V: TRBV7-2; CDR3: CASSLGPTVEQFF
J: TRBJ2-7; V: TRBV5-6; CDR3: CASSLGAYEQYF
J: TRBJ2-5; V: TRBV2; CDR3: CASSLEGETKTQYF
J: TRBJ1-1; V: TRBV6-1; CDR3: CASSVQGSGTEAFF
J: TRBJ2-3; V: TRBV7-9; CDR3: CASSWGSGTGDIDTQYF
J: TRBJ2-1; V: TRBV11-3; CDR3: CASSSKGRASYNEQFF
J: TRBJ1-1; V: TRBV6-1; CDR3: CASKRERTEAFF
J: TRBJ2-5; V: TRBV14; CDR3: CASSHGETQYF
J: TRBJ1-1; V: TRBV11-3; CDR3: CASSLQGMNTEAFF
J: TRBJ2-7; V: TRBV23-1; CDR3: CASSLTGGDGQYF